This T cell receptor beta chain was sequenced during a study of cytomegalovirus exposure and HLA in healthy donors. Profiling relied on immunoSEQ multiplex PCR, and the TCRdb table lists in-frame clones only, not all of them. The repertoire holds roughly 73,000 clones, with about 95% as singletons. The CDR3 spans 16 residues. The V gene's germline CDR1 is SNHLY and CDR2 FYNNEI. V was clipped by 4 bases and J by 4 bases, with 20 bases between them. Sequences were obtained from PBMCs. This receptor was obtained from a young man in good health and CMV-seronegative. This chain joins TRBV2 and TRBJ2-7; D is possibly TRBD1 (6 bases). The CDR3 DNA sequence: TGTGCCAGCAGTGGAGGTGGTGCACAGGGTTTGTACGAGCAGTACTTC. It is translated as CASSGGGAQGLYEQYF. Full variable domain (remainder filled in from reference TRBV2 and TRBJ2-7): EPEVTQTPSHQVTQMGQEVILRCVPISNHLYFYWYRQILGQKVEFLVSFYNNEISEKSEIFDDQFSVERPDGSNFTLKIRSTKLEDSAMYFCASSGGGAQGLYEQYFGPGTRLTVT.